The source of this TCR beta chain is a study of human T cells and chemical hapten exposure. TCRdb reprocessed the RACE reads with MiXCR, giving one entry per CDR3 protein. Of about 350,000 distinct CDR3 sequences in the sample, around 6% were seen once. CDR1 LGHNA and CDR2 YNFKEQ come from the germline V gene. The CDR3 is 13 residues long. The ends were cut back, 0 bases at V and 7 bases at J, with 7 bases in the middle. Time point: patch test 2, 6 weeks after DPC sensitization. As for treatment: therapeutic diphenylcyclopropenone sensitization with weekly scalp DPC. The chain combines TRBV4-2 with TRBJ2-1; D remains ambiguous. The TCR comes from a woman aged 18-30 years with alopecia areata. Some clones in this sample may be carry-over from other donors' samples. Sample: whole blood, taken in connection with sensitization to the hapten diphenylcyclopropenone (DPC). The CDR3: CASSQELGNEQFF. CDR3 DNA sequence: TGTGCCAGCAGCCAAGAGCTAGGGAATGAGCAGTTCTTC.